This TCR beta chain was captured in a study of blood T cell repertoires in COVID-19. For the study at large: Whether acute or convalescent, the COVID-19 samples came from the United States, Italy and Spain. T cells, B-cell-depleted T cells, or PBMCs supplied cDNA or gDNA.

Assay: immunoSEQ multiplex PCR; the TCRdb copy retains only in-frame clones and omits some. In the table there are some 99,000 clones, 85% to 90% of which are singletons. Source material: peripheral blood. This sequence was found in a human donor with COVID-19, enrolled during active disease. The donor label of this sample is uncertain.

This CDR3 reads CASSEDGAGRAFF. Here the CDR3 DNA reads TGTGCCAGCAGTGAAGACGGGGCAGGGAGGGCTTTCTTT. V and J are TRBV2 and TRBJ1-1, with a weak D call TRBD1 (5 bases). Trimming removed 1 base at V and 11 bases at J, with 14 bases between. In germline, CDR1 is SNHLY, CDR2 FYNNEI. This CDR3 has 13 residues.